This TCR beta chain stems from a study of blood T cell repertoires in COVID-19. Study information: COVID-19 samples from acute and convalescent phases originated in the United States, Italy and Spain. The cDNA or gDNA used as material had been derived from T cells, B-cell-depleted T cells, or PBMCs.

The CDR3 spans 17 residues. CDR1 MGHRA and CDR2 YSYEKL come from the germline V gene. J gave up 7 bases and V 2 bases, and 12 bases lay outside the gene matches. Measured with immunoSEQ multiplex PCR; TCRdb has only the in-frame clones, and not every one. The data contain 90,000 to 150,000 clones, approximately 86% of them seen just once; the ten biggest clones take up about 0.9%. The chain combines TRBV4-1 with TRBJ2-2, with TRBD1 matching over 8 bases. This TCR derives from a woman in her forties or fifties with active or convalescent COVID-19. Material: peripheral blood. The CDR3 spells CASSQHSKGQAGGELFF. CDR3 DNA sequence: TGCGCCAGCAGCCAACACTCAAAGGGACAGGCGGGCGGGGAGCTGTTTTTT.